The 17 T cell receptor beta chains below were found in one sample sequenced in a study of blood T cells in healthy people across ages. A J-beta primer mix and a sample-barcoded 5' primer were used in a second PCR of about 6 to 12 cycles. TCRdb ran MiXCR on the 5' RACE reads and lists one entry per CDR3 protein. The sample lists hundreds of thousands of distinct CDR3 sequences; under 25% were seen once. Input material: blood. The source is a man aged 70 or older in good health.

The V and J genes are TRBV6-1 and TRBJ2-2; possible D gene TRBD1, 6 bases. This CDR3 has 17 amino acids. Trimming stripped 4 bases from V and 6 bases from J, with 21 bases between. CDR1 is MNHNS and CDR2 is SASEGT in the germline V gene. This CDR3 reads CASSVKPGTFLSGELFF. The CDR3 nucleotides read TGTGCCAGCAGTGTAAAACCCGGGACATTTTTGTCCGGGGAGCTGTTTTTT.

This clonotype showed up just a few times. CDR3 sequence: CASTPDDYNEQFF. The DNA of the CDR3 is TGTGCCAGCACCCCTGACGATTACAATGAGCAGTTCTTC. The chain has TRBV28 and TRBJ2-1; D gene uncertain. Trimming cost V 7 bases and J 4 bases, with 11 bases left between them. This CDR3 has 13 amino acids. Germline CDR1 and CDR2: MDHEN and SYDVKM.

Of note for this clonotype: A clone one base away is much larger, so this may be a read error. This rearrangement joins TRBV4-3 to TRBJ2-7; D may be TRBD1 (6 bases). The CDR3 consists of 15 residues. CDR1 and CDR2 (germline): LGHNA, YSLEER. CDR3 bases: TGCGCCGGCAGCGCCGACAGGCAGATTTCCTACGAGCAGTACTTC. It translates to CAGSADRQISYEQYF.

There are a few counts of this clonotype. The rearrangement links TRBV2 to TRBJ2-4; 10 nucleotides match TRBD1. CDR3 length: 14 amino acids. The trim removed 4 bases at V and 5 bases at J, leaving 2 bases unmatched. Germline V gives CDR1 SNHLY, CDR2 FYNNEI. Here the CDR3 DNA reads TGTGCCAGCAGTGGACAGGGGGCCCAAAACATTCAGTACTTC. Protein: CASSGQGAQNIQYF.

The chain's CDR3 is CASSTDRGINQPQHF. As DNA, the CDR3 is TGTGCCAGCAGCACAGACAGGGGCATCAATCAGCCCCAGCATTTT. This sequence joins TRBV7-9 and TRBJ1-5, with 8 nucleotides matching TRBD1. Germline V gives CDR1 SEHNR, CDR2 FQNEAQ (reference sequence). CDR3 length: 15 amino acids. V gave up 5 bases and J gave up 3 bases; unmatched junction bases: 6.

This clonotype was seen repeatedly, ten times or more. This sequence joins TRBV29-1 and TRBJ2-5, with TRBD2 identical over 7 bases. V was clipped by 2 bases and J by 4 bases; unmatched bases: 1. The V gene's germline CDR1 is SQVTM and CDR2 ANQGSEA. The CDR3 is 12 amino acids. Here the CDR3 DNA reads TGCAGCGTTGAAACGGGAGGAGAGACCCAGTACTTC. As protein: CSVETGGETQYF.

V gene TRBV20-1 combines with J gene TRBJ1-6; 8 bases are a match to TRBD1. The CDR3 consists of 14 residues. Looked up from germline, CDR1 is DFQATT and CDR2 is SNEGSKA (reference sequence). V trimming: 4 bases; J trimming: 5 bases; junction bases outside the gene matches: 4. The CDR3 nucleotides read TGCAGTGCTAAGAGACAGGGGAATAATTCACCCCTCCACTTT. Its protein product is CSAKRQGNNSPLHF.

The chain uses TRBV6-6 and TRBJ2-7; 8 nucleotides line up with TRBD2. With 9 bases clipped from V and 2 bases from J, the junction kept 6 bases outside the gene matches. Germline values: CDR1 MNHNY, CDR2 SVGAGI (reference sequence). The CDR3 has 13 residues. The DNA of the CDR3 is TGTGCCAGTTCCGGGACTAGTCCCTACGAGCAGTACTTC. Protein sequence: CASSGTSPYEQYF.

This clonotype was detected a few times. The V gene is TRBV5-1, the J gene TRBJ1-4, with unresolved D. The V and J ends lost 0 bases and 7 bases respectively, with 10 bases between them. CDR1 and CDR2 (germline): SGHRS, YFSETQ. The CDR3 length is 14 residues. CDR3 nucleotide sequence: TGCGCCAGCAGCTTGGGGCCTAACCCTGAAAAACTGTTTTTT. The encoded protein is CASSLGPNPEKLFF.

The CDR3 coding sequence is TGTGCCAGCAGCTCACTTAGCGGGAGGGCCAACAATGAGCAGTTCTTC. Translating gives CASSSLSGRANNEQFF. V and J are TRBV5-5 and TRBJ2-1, with TRBD2 identical over 11 bases. The trim removed 3 bases at V and 5 bases at J, leaving 7 bases unmatched. The CDR3 contains 16 residues. Germline CDR1 SGHKS, CDR2 YYEKEE (reference sequence).

This clonotype has more than one count but fewer than ten. The V call is TRBV7-9, the J call TRBJ2-4, with D possibly matching TRBD1 (5 bases). The CDR3 runs to 12 residues. Germline assignment: CDR1 SEHNR and CDR2 FQNEAQ (reference sequence). V lost 4 bases to trimming and J lost 6 bases, with 7 bases between them. CDR3 sequence (DNA): TGTGCCAGCAGCTCAGACAGAAACATTCAGTACTTC. This sequence encodes CASSSDRNIQYF.

This clonotype was seen more than once but under ten times. Given a much more abundant clone one base away, this may be a read error. The chain is built from TRBV6-1 and TRBJ2-5, with 7 bases that match TRBD1. CDR1 is MNHNS and CDR2 is SASEGT in the germline V gene. This CDR3 is 13 amino acids long. CDR3 DNA sequence: TGTGCCAGCGAACGGACAGGCCTTGGTGAGCGGTTCTTC. Its translation: CASERTGLGERFF.

This clonotype was seen a few times. V gene TRBV10-3 combines with J gene TRBJ2-1, with D unclear. The CDR3 totals 14 residues. The germline V gene encodes CDR1 ENHRY and CDR2 SYGVKD. Trimming shortened V by 5 bases and J by 0 bases, and 8 bases separated the two germline ends. The CDR3 region is CAISWVSSYNEQFF. Here the CDR3 DNA reads TGTGCCATCAGTTGGGTCAGCTCCTACAATGAGCAGTTCTTC.

This clonotype has more than one count but fewer than ten. This chain uses TRBV15 with TRBJ2-5; TRBD2 matches 8 bases. Germline lookup yields CDR1 LNHNV and CDR2 YYDKDF (reference sequence). The length of the CDR3 is 14 residues. V was clipped by 5 bases and J by 5 bases; unmatched bases: 7. CDR3 in amino acids: CATSSGLAGETQYF. CDR3 sequence (DNA): TGTGCCACCAGCTCCGGACTAGCAGGGGAGACCCAGTACTTC.

This clonotype was seen ten or more times. The J gene is TRBJ2-5, the V gene TRBV5-1, with D unclear. Germline CDR1 reads SGHRS; CDR2 reads YFSETQ. The CDR3 is 13 residues long. With 0 bases removed from V and 2 bases from J, the gap between germline ends came to 5 bases. The CDR3 region is CASSLEVQETQYF. Here the CDR3 DNA reads TGCGCCAGCAGCTTGGAAGTGCAAGAGACCCAGTACTTC.

This clonotype turned up a few times. The rearrangement links TRBV2 to TRBJ2-5; 11 bases align to TRBD2. V shed 4 bases and J 4 bases; nucleotides not matched to a gene: 8. The CDR3 is 16 residues long. The V gene's germline CDR1 is SNHLY and CDR2 FYNNEI. CDR3 nucleotides: TGTGCCAGCAGTGCCTTCGGGACTAGCGGTCGAGAGACCCAGTACTTC. Its protein product is CASSAFGTSGRETQYF.

In its sample, this clonotype was seen a few times. CDR3 region: CASSLLAVRNEQFF. The CDR3 bases are TGTGCCAGCAGCTTACTAGCGGTCCGCAATGAGCAGTTCTTC. This chain links TRBV7-9 with TRBJ2-1; 7 bases align to TRBD2. Germline V gives CDR1 SEHNR, CDR2 FQNEAQ (reference sequence). This CDR3 comprises 14 residues. Trimming removed 2 bases from V and 6 bases from J; junction bases left unmatched: 4.